The 30 T cell receptor beta chains below were found in one sample sequenced in a study of blood T cell repertoires in COVID-19. Clones were sequenced by immunoSEQ multiplex PCR, and TCRdb holds only the in-frame ones, with some missing. The top ten clones hold about 1% of a sample with roughly 120,000 clones, around 88% of them seen once. The sample was peripheral blood. The receptor source for this set is a woman aged 45-59 years with active or convalescent COVID-19.

This clone came up once. The V call is TRBV15, the J call TRBJ2-2; 10 bases align to TRBD2. This CDR3 contains 16 residues. CDR1 is LNHNV, CDR2 YYDKDF, per germline (reference sequence). J gave up 3 bases and V 5 bases, and 6 bases lay outside the gene matches. CDR3 sequence reads: CATSPPSGRDTGELFF. Written as DNA, the CDR3 is TGTGCCACCAGCCCCCCTAGCGGGAGAGACACCGGGGAGCTGTTTTTT.

The chain couples TRBV12-3 or TRBV12-4 to TRBJ2-7; 8 positions agree with TRBD1. CDR3 length: 12 residues. Trimming removed 5 bases from V and 6 bases from J; junction bases left unmatched: 3. Here the CDR3 reads CASSIGTGEQYF. In DNA form, the CDR3 reads TGTGCCAGCAGTATCGGGACAGGCGAGCAGTACTTC.

In DNA, the CDR3 is TGCAGTGCTAGCCTAGGTGATGGCTACACCTTC. Translated: CSASLGDGYTF. The chain recombines TRBV20-1 with TRBJ1-2; D gene uncertain. There are 11 residues in the CDR3. Germline-derived CDR1 and CDR2 are DFQATT and SNEGSKA (reference sequence). Trimming took off 3 bases at V and 6 bases at J, with 8 bases between the two ends.

The rearrangement joins TRBV30 to TRBJ1-1; D unresolved. This CDR3 has 13 amino acids. V lost 2 bases and J lost 5, with 12 bases in between. Per the germline V gene, CDR1 is GTSNPN and CDR2 is SVGIG (reference sequence). The CDR3 loop is CAWSSARRTEAFF. The CDR3 coding sequence is TGTGCCTGGAGTTCAGCACGGAGAACTGAAGCTTTCTTT.

The J gene is TRBJ1-6, the V gene TRBV2; 9 nucleotides match TRBD1. V gave up 4 bases and J gave up 13 bases; unmatched junction bases: 8. The CDR3 is 14 residues long. Germline V gene sequence: CDR1 SNHLY, CDR2 FYNNEI. CDR3 amino acids: CASSGRDRVSPLHF. The CDR3 DNA sequence: TGTGCCAGCAGTGGCCGGGACAGGGTATCGCCCCTCCACTTT. Filled out from reference TRBV2 and TRBJ1-6, the complete variable domain reads EPEVTQTPSHQVTQMGQEVILRCVPISNHLYFYWYRQILGQKVEFLVSFYNNEISEKSEIFDDQFSVERPDGSNFTLKIRSTKLEDSAMYFCASSGRDRVSPLHFGNGTRLTVT.

This chain connects TRBV4-1 to TRBJ1-2; 8 nucleotides agree with TRBD1. This CDR3 contains 20 residues. J was trimmed by 2 bases and V by 1 base; bases with no gene match: 18. CDR1 and CDR2 (germline): MGHRA, YSYEKL. Here the CDR3 reads CASSQAGLLDRDSENYGYTF. The CDR3 coding sequence is TGCGCCAGCAGCCAAGCGGGATTGTTGGACAGGGACTCGGAAAACTATGGCTACACCTTC.

The rearrangement joins TRBV6-5 to TRBJ2-7, with D perhaps TRBD2 (5 bases). There are 12 residues in the CDR3. Trimming removed 8 bases from V and 4 bases from J, with 12 bases in between. Germline-derived CDR1 and CDR2 are MNHEY and SVGAGI. The CDR3 sequence: CASAPGVYEQYF. The DNA of the CDR3 is TGTGCCAGCGCACCCGGGGTATACGAGCAGTACTTC.

This sequence joins TRBV18 and TRBJ2-7, with D perhaps matching TRBD1 (6 bases). The V and J ends lost 3 bases and 0 bases respectively, with 15 bases between them. This CDR3 contains 16 residues. Germline-derived CDR1 and CDR2 are KGHSH and LQKENI. The CDR3: CASSPRSGTPSYEQYF. The DNA for the CDR3 is TGTGCCAGCTCACCCCGCTCCGGGACACCCTCCTACGAGCAGTACTTC.

The chain uses TRBV28 and TRBJ1-2; no reliable D call. CDR3 length: 14 residues. Germline CDR1 MDHEN, CDR2 SYDVKM. The V and J ends lost 1 base and 7 bases respectively, with 13 bases between them. CDR3 loop: CASSLYLPQRGYTF. The CDR3, as DNA: TGTGCCAGCAGTTTATATCTACCCCAGCGTGGCTACACCTTC.

Notes on this clone: Relative to the germline gene, one junction end is altered; a read error may explain this. The rearrangement links TRBV2 to TRBJ2-5, with 8 bases fitting TRBD1. The CDR3 extends over 13 amino acids. Germline assignment: CDR1 SNHLY and CDR2 FYNNEI. The DNA for the CDR3 is TGTGCCAGCACCCGGACAGGGCAAGGGACCCAGTACTTC. This encodes CASTRTGQGTQYF.

The chain carries TRBV18 and TRBJ2-1; 7 bases match TRBD2. This CDR3 has 16 amino acids. Trimming cost V 1 base and J 3 bases; bases outside gene matches: 6. The germline V gene has CDR1 KGHSH and CDR2 LQKENI. In DNA form, the CDR3 reads TGTGCCAGCTCACCACAGGCTAGCGGAGTCTACAATGAGCAGTTCTTC. Protein: CASSPQASGVYNEQFF.

The rearrangement links TRBV2 to TRBJ1-2; 9 bases fit TRBD1. The CDR3 has 13 amino acids. The J segment lost 5 bases and the V segment lost 6 bases, leaving 4 bases of the junction unmatched. The germline gives CDR1 SNHLY, CDR2 FYNNEI. This CDR3 is CASRGQGKYGYTF. CDR3 in DNA: TGTGCCAGCAGAGGACAGGGGAAGTATGGCTACACCTTC.

The rearrangement links TRBV7-2 to TRBJ1-3; 7 bases agree with TRBD1. With 3 bases clipped from V and 2 bases from J, the junction kept 4 bases outside the gene matches. Germline CDR1 SGHTA, CDR2 FQGNSA. This CDR3 comprises 15 residues. The CDR3 here is CASSFDRVPGNTIYF. The CDR3 coding sequence is TGTGCCAGCAGCTTCGACAGGGTCCCTGGAAACACCATATATTTT. The entire variable domain, with the rest obtained from reference TRBV7-2 and TRBJ1-3, is as follows: GAGVSQSPSNKVTEKGKDVELRCDPISGHTALYWYRQSLGQGLEFLIYFQGNSAPDKSGLPSDRFSAERTGGSVSTLTIQRTQQEDSAVYLCASSFDRVPGNTIYFGEGSWLTVV.

The genes are TRBV3-1 (or the pseudogene TRBV3-2) and TRBJ1-5, with D unresolved. Germline CDR1 reads LGHDT; CDR2 reads YNNKEL (reference sequence). The CDR3 is 14 residues long. V lost 2 bases and J 4 bases, leaving 9 bases between the germline ends. In nucleotides, the CDR3 is TGTGCCAGCAGCCAAAATAATCCTAATCAGCCCCAGCATTTT. This gives the protein CASSQNNPNQPQHF.

The J gene is TRBJ1-5, the V gene TRBV28, with a tentative D call TRBD1 (5 bases). The CDR3 runs to 15 residues. Germline V lookup: CDR1 MDHEN, CDR2 SYDVKM. With 6 bases removed from V and 4 bases from J, the gap between germline ends came to 16 bases. The CDR3: CASSRRGEGNQPQHF. In nucleotides, the CDR3 is TGTGCCAGCAGCCGACGGGGGGAGGGGAATCAGCCCCAGCATTTT.

This CDR3 reads CATSDVTRSYGYTF. In DNA, the CDR3 is TGTGCCACCAGTGACGTTACCCGGAGCTATGGCTACACCTTC. The chain links TRBV24-1 to TRBJ1-2; D is undetermined. Trimming removed 4 bases from V and 4 bases from J, with 12 bases in between. The CDR3 has 14 residues. Germline values: CDR1 KGHDR, CDR2 SFDVKD.

For the CDR3, the DNA is TGTGCCAGCAGCAGGACAGGGGAAAGTGGCCAGCCCCAGCATTTT. Protein product: CASSRTGESGQPQHF. The rearrangement joins TRBV7-9 to TRBJ1-5; TRBD1 matches at 9 bases. The germline V gene has CDR1 SEHNR and CDR2 FQNEAQ (reference sequence). The ends lost 5 bases at V and 7 bases at J; junction bases unmatched: 9. This CDR3 is 15 amino acids long.

The chain couples TRBV7-3 to TRBJ1-1; a weak D match, TRBD1 (5 bases). The CDR3 spans 16 residues. CDR1 SGHTA and CDR2 FQGTGA come from the germline V gene. V lost 4 bases and J 0 bases, leaving 15 bases between the germline ends. The CDR3 DNA is TGTGCCAGCAGCTCTACCGGTGGGGCCATGAACACTGAAGCTTTCTTT. This gives the protein CASSSTGGAMNTEAFF.

The chain joins TRBV9 to TRBJ2-1, with D maybe TRBD2 (5 bases). The CDR3 contains 16 residues. The V end lost 5 bases, the J end lost 4 bases, and 19 bases lay between the germline ends. CDR1 and CDR2 from the germline V gene are SGDLS and YYNGEE. The CDR3 nucleotides are TGTGCCAGCAGAACCGAGGGAACCGACATTTACAATGAGCAGTTCTTC. Translating it yields CASRTEGTDIYNEQFF.

The chain combines TRBV27 with TRBJ2-2; the D gene is possibly TRBD2 (6 bases). The V gene's germline CDR1 is MNHEY and CDR2 SMNVEV (reference sequence). The ends were cut back, 3 bases at V and 3 bases at J, with 11 bases in the middle. The CDR3 consists of 15 residues. The CDR3 loop reads CASSFTGLYTGELFF. The CDR3, as DNA: TGTGCCAGCAGTTTTACGGGACTCTACACCGGGGAGCTGTTTTTT.

The rearrangement joins TRBV9 to TRBJ1-3, with D maybe TRBD1 (6 bases). The length of the CDR3 is 16 residues. The germline CDR1 and CDR2 sequences are SGDLS and YYNGEE. The V end was cut by 0 bases, the J end by 4 bases, with 14 bases between. This CDR3 reads CASSVASGVPGNTIYF. Written as DNA, the CDR3 is TGTGCCAGCAGCGTAGCCTCAGGGGTCCCCGGAAACACCATATATTTT.

The chain carries TRBV27 and TRBJ1-2; 7 nucleotides agree with TRBD1. Germline loops: CDR1 MNHEY, CDR2 SMNVEV (reference sequence). J gave up 5 bases and V 5 bases, and 11 bases lay outside the gene matches. The CDR3 extends over 15 amino acids. CDR3 DNA: TGTGCCAGCAGTCTTGGGACAGCCCCCGTTTATGGCTACACCTTC. This gives the protein CASSLGTAPVYGYTF.

The chain joins TRBV30 to TRBJ2-7; 7 bases map to TRBD2. Germline V gives CDR1 GTSNPN, CDR2 SVGIG (reference sequence). Unmatched junction bases numbered 9, after V lost 0 bases and J lost 1 base. CDR3 size: 16 residues. Here the CDR3 reads CAWSVRRGGVSYEQYF. Written as DNA, the CDR3 is TGTGCCTGGAGTGTAAGGAGGGGAGGGGTTTCCTACGAGCAGTACTTC.

With regard to this clone: Within the sample, other DNA sequences also encode this same CDR3. The chain uses TRBV28 and TRBJ2-7, with 7 positions matching TRBD1. V lost 6 bases and J lost 0; bases outside the gene matches: 5. Germline CDR1 is MDHEN and CDR2 is SYDVKM. The CDR3 consists of 14 residues. For the CDR3, the DNA is TGTGCCAGCAGCAGACAGGGATCCTCCTACGAGCAGTACTTC. Protein product: CASSRQGSSYEQYF.

The V and J genes are TRBV28 and TRBJ1-2; TRBD1 might be the D (6 bases). The germline gives CDR1 MDHEN, CDR2 SYDVKM. This CDR3 comprises 15 residues. V gave up 6 bases and J gave up 6 bases, with 20 bases separating them. CDR3 in amino acids: CASRSPGGAGDGYTF. The CDR3 nucleotides read TGTGCCAGCAGGTCACCTGGGGGGGCAGGGGATGGCTACACCTTC.

The table lists this clone with a count of one. The chain combines TRBV6-2 or TRBV6-3 with TRBJ2-7; D may be TRBD1 (6 bases). Germline lookup yields CDR1 MNHEY and CDR2 SVGEGT. The length of the CDR3 is 11 residues. The V end lost 4 bases, the J end lost 5 bases, and 6 bases lay between the germline ends. CDR3 amino acids: CASSSGDEQYF. The CDR3 DNA sequence: TGTGCCAGCAGTTCAGGGGACGAGCAGTACTTC.

V usage is TRBV6-2 or TRBV6-3 and J usage is TRBJ1-2; 7 bases line up with TRBD1. V lost 0 bases and J lost 4; bases outside the gene matches: 14. The CDR3 totals 18 residues. Germline CDR1 MNHEY, CDR2 SVGEGT. CDR3 DNA sequence: TGTGCCAGCAGTTACTCGATACTTACAGGGGTAGACGCCTATGGCTACACCTTC. Encoded protein: CASSYSILTGVDAYGYTF.

V is TRBV30 and J is TRBJ1-2; TRBD1 agrees at 7 bases. The V gene's germline CDR1 is GTSNPN and CDR2 SVGIG (reference sequence). Trimming cost V 7 bases and J 5 bases; bases outside gene matches: 7. CDR3 length: 12 residues. CDR3 nucleotides: TGTGCCTTTTTACAGGGGCGGTATGGCTACACCTTC. This gives the protein CAFLQGRYGYTF.

The rearrangement joins TRBV18 to TRBJ1-1; 8 bases are shared with TRBD1. Germline V CDR1 and CDR2: KGHSH, LQKENI. J gave up 3 bases and V 3 bases, and 6 bases lay outside the gene matches. The CDR3 length is 15 residues. CDR3 DNA sequence: TGTGCCAGCTCACCGACAGGGGTAGGGGACACTGAAGCTTTCTTT. It specifies CASSPTGVGDTEAFF.

The chain recombines TRBV5-4 with TRBJ1-2, with D hard to call. The CDR3 loop spans 12 amino acids. V lost 4 bases to trimming and J lost 3 bases, with 7 bases between them. Germline CDR1 and CDR2: SGHNT and YYREEE (reference sequence). In nucleotides, the CDR3 is TGTGCCAGCAGCGCCCGGGACTATGGCTACACCTTC. This codes for CASSARDYGYTF.